This paragraph reports one T cell receptor beta chain. This clone appeared once. The clone's antigen remains unknown. No clone much larger than this one lies a single base away; base qualities are absent. These data are taken from a study of shared T cell receptors in the human thymus (dated by TCRdb to about 2021). Some background on the complete study: The study examined how self-reactive, shared T-cell receptor alpha chains are generated in the human thymus.

Library generation was performed with the immunoSEQ multiplex PCR assay. TCRdb carries this immuneACCESS record with in-frame sequences only. Its versions omit some clonotypes, under half of them owing to an unresolved V gene in the studies checked, with the rest unexplained. For this sample the table gives 550,000 to 800,000 clones, of which 80% to 90% were detected only once. The ten largest account for approximately 0.01% of the sample. The same specimen was also included in a second study, on human thymus T cells. From the second report: Immunologically healthy infants undergoing open corrective cardiac surgery for congenital heart defects in Finland were used as donors. Thymus tissue was collected as surgical resects that were removed during corrective cardiac surgery. Both the thymic and the peripheral blood repertoires appeared to show biased V and J gene segment usage. According to the related research, thymic TCR repertoires were highly overlapping among unrelated individuals. The study used about 8 infant thymus samples plus four related peripheral blood samples to characterize TCR alpha and beta repertoires. Donor ages ranging from about 7 to 244 days were recorded, and a handful of male and a couple of female infants were included in the cohort. Thymocytes were released mechanically from tissue and stored at -70 °C as pellets of roughly 9-32 million cells. A QIAsymphony instrument was used to extract genomic DNA from frozen cell pellets. The immunoSEQ multiplex PCR assay was used to amplify the TCRB and TCRAD loci from a standardized amount of quality-controlled genomic DNA. The V(D)J region was spanned by amplicons of a length sufficient to cover the CDR3 and to identify V and J genes. The commercial immunoSEQ service was used to sequence amplicons on an Illumina platform. Corrections for primer bias and sequencing errors followed previously described methods, while TCRAD and TCRB definitions were based on the IMGT database. The repertoires were analysed using immunoSEQ Analyzer 3.0 and VDJTools for basic statistics, V/J segment usage, diversity estimates, rarefaction and pairwise overlap. To estimate diversity, the Chao1, ChaoE, Efron-Thisted, Shannon and inverse Simpson indices were applied, and diversity was also estimated on datasets down-sampled to the smallest sample. Repertoire overlap was determined by strict matching of CDR3 nucleotide sequence, V gene and J gene, and Jaccard-based multidimensional scaling clustering was applied. On average, roughly 810,000 unique TCRB clonotypes were obtained from thymus samples, compared with roughly 89,000 from blood samples.

Sequencing was done on a sample of thymocytes. The sequence was obtained from a girl under three years old with a congenital heart defect. Donor details come from another sample of the same person, matched by shared clones.

The nucleotide sequence is given as TGTGCCAGCAGCCCAAACGGGACAGGGGGATCTCCCCCGAAGGTGAACGAGCAGTACTTC. This sequence encodes CASSPNGTGGSPPKVNEQYF. The rearrangement joined TRBV7-8 to TRBJ2-7, and TRBD1 aligns with 11 junction nucleotides. After removal of 5 bases from V and 5 bases from J, the junction retains 23 bases not matched to a gene. The germline V gene gives CDR1 as SGHVS and CDR2 as FQNEAQ. The CDR3, cysteine through phenylalanine, is 20 amino acids long. Only CDR3 DNA remains: 60 bases, in frame from the first base.